These T cell receptor beta chains were read from a single sample in a study of shared clonotypes between healthy human individuals. Generated by immunoSEQ multiplex PCR, the TCRdb table keeps only in-frame clones and is missing some. The sample has 800,000 to 950,000 clones; roughly 96% are singletons. Sample: naive CD8+ T cells sorted from blood. Source of these receptors: a man in his thirties or forties in good health. The CDR3 runs from the conserved cysteine through the conserved F or W. The order of the fields is V gene, D gene, clone size, J gene, CDR3 DNA, CDR3 protein. D genes are given only for firm matches. A clone size is listed for some rows: how often the clone was seen (once, few, many), or a class if it is expanded.

TRBV10-3	-	once	TRBJ1-3	TGTGCCATCAGATCAGGAACCGGCACCATATATTTT	CAIRSGTGTIYF
TRBV11-2	-	-	TRBJ2-2	TGTGCCAGCAGCCCGATCGGGACGAACACCGGGGAGCTGTTTTTT	CASSPIGTNTGELFF
TRBV27	TRBD2	-	TRBJ2-5	TGTGCCAGCAGTTCCCCCCCTAGCGGGAGTGAGACCCAGTACTTC	CASSSPPSGSETQYF
TRBV7-6	-	-	TRBJ1-1	TGTGCCAGCAGCCCCGGTATGGACACTGAAGCTTTCTTT	CASSPGMDTEAFF
TRBV5-4	-	-	TRBJ1-1	TGTGCCAGCAGCTTAAGGCCCCGGGACACCCCGAACACTGAAGCTTTCTTT	CASSLRPRDTPNTEAFF
TRBV7-9	-	-	TRBJ2-7	TGTGCCACCCAGGGAGGAAGACCAGGGAGGCTTTACGAGCAGTACTTC	CATQGGRPGRLYEQYF
TRBV5-1	-	-	TRBJ1-1	TGCGCCAGCAGCTTGACAGGGCCGTTGAACACTGAAGCTTTCTTT	CASSLTGPLNTEAFF
TRBV28	TRBD2	-	TRBJ2-1	TGTGCCAGCAGTTATGGGAGGGCGGGAGTAGTGTACAATGAGCAGTTCTTC	CASSYGRAGVVYNEQFF
TRBV27	-	-	TRBJ2-1	TGTGCCAGCAGTCGGAATGCCAATGAGCAGTTCTTC	CASSRNANEQFF
TRBV5-1	-	-	TRBJ2-1	TGCGCCAGCAGCTTGGCCCTATCAGGGAATGACTACAATGAGCAGTTCTTC	CASSLALSGNDYNEQFF
TRBV7-9	-	-	TRBJ2-1	TGTGCCAGCAGCTTAGTAGTGAGGGCCTATGAGCAGTTCTTC	CASSLVVRAYEQFF
TRBV9	TRBD2	-	TRBJ2-7	TGTGCCAGCAGCGTAGATTGGGGGACTAGCGGTTCCTACGAGCAGTACTTC	CASSVDWGTSGSYEQYF
TRBV27	-	-	TRBJ1-5	TGTGCCAGCAGGCCCACAGGGAACAATCAGCCCCAGCATTTT	CASRPTGNNQPQHF
TRBV28	-	-	TRBJ2-6	TGTGCCAGCACCCTTCGGGGGACTCCCGCATCCAGGGCCAACGTCCTGACTTTC	CASTLRGTPASRANVLTF
TRBV30	TRBD1	-	TRBJ2-7	TGTGCCTGGAGGGAGACAGGGGAAGCCGTTCAGTACTTC	CAWRETGEAVQYF
TRBV6-1	-	-	TRBJ1-5	TGTGCCAGCAGTGAGAAGGGTCTAAGGCCCCAGCATTTT	CASSEKGLRPQHF
TRBV7-2	-	-	TRBJ2-2	TGTGCCAGCAGCTTATACCGGGAACCCGGGGAGCTGTTTTTT	CASSLYREPGELFF
TRBV4-3	-	-	TRBJ2-3	TGCGCCAGCAGCCCCGGATTCGGGGCTGGAGATACGCAGTATTTT	CASSPGFGAGDTQYF
TRBV5-6	-	-	TRBJ2-1	TGTGCCAGCAGCTTGGGCCCGGATGAGCAGTTCTTC	CASSLGPDEQFF
TRBV7-9	-	-	TRBJ2-7	TGTGCCAGCAGCTCCCCGGGGACCGTGGAGTACTTC	CASSSPGTVEYF
TRBV7-9	-	-	TRBJ2-2	TGTGCCAGCAGCCCCCGACAGAACACCGGGGAGCTGTTTTTT	CASSPRQNTGELFF
TRBV7-2	-	once	TRBJ1-3	TGTGCCAGCAGCTTCCTTCGGACGGCTGGAAACACCATATATTTT	CASSFLRTAGNTIYF
TRBV6-5	TRBD1	-	TRBJ1-2	TGTGCCAGCAGTTTGACAGGGGCTGGCTACACCTTC	CASSLTGAGYTF
TRBV11-2	-	-	TRBJ2-1	TGTGCCAGCAGCTTTACGGGACTTACGAACAATGAGCAGTTCTTC	CASSFTGLTNNEQFF
TRBV28	TRBD2	-	TRBJ2-7	TGTGCCAGCAGTCCCTCGGGACTAGCGACCTACGAGCAGTACTTC	CASSPSGLATYEQYF
TRBV29-1	TRBD1	-	TRBJ2-1	TGCAGCGTTGAAGGAGGTACAGGGGGCTACAATGAGCAGTTCTTC	CSVEGGTGGYNEQFF
TRBV19	TRBD2	-	TRBJ2-1	TGTGCCAGTAGTATTGTCGGGACTAACTCCTACAATGAGCAGTTCTTC	CASSIVGTNSYNEQFF
TRBV9	-	-	TRBJ2-1	TGTGCCAGCAGCTACATGGAGGGATTTAATGAGCAGTTCTTC	CASSYMEGFNEQFF
TRBV5-1	TRBD1	-	TRBJ1-1	TGCGCCAGCAGCCTGTACAGGGGGCAGAATACTGAAGCTTTCTTT	CASSLYRGQNTEAFF
TRBV7-9	-	-	TRBJ2-7	TGTGCCAGCAGCTTTGGTGGCGGAGACGAGCAGTACTTC	CASSFGGGDEQYF
TRBV5-4	TRBD2	-	TRBJ2-3	TGTGCCAGCAGCTTGGTTAGCGGGAGCACAGATACGCAGTATTTT	CASSLVSGSTDTQYF
TRBV7-8	-	-	TRBJ2-3	TGTGCCAGCGAGGGGACAGATACGCAGTATTTT	CASEGTDTQYF
TRBV19	-	-	TRBJ2-7	TGTGCCAGTAGTATAGAGACAGTCTACGAGCAGTACTTC	CASSIETVYEQYF
TRBV29-1	-	-	TRBJ1-4	TGCAGCGTTGAAGACGGGTGGGGGCAAGATTCAGGAAAACTGTTTTTT	CSVEDGWGQDSGKLFF
TRBV9	TRBD1	-	TRBJ1-5	TGTGCCAGCAGCGTACGGGACAGGGGGCGCATTCAGCCCCAGCATTTT	CASSVRDRGRIQPQHF
TRBV9	TRBD2	-	TRBJ2-3	TGTGCCAGCAGCCCCGGTCCGCGGAAGACTAGCGGGAGTAGGGCCTCTAGCACAGATACGCAGTATTTT	CASSPGPRKTSGSRASSTDTQYF
TRBV28	-	once	TRBJ1-2	TGTGCCAGCAGTTTTAGCGGGACGCTGGGGGATGGCTACACCTTC	CASSFSGTLGDGYTF
TRBV25-1	TRBD1	-	TRBJ1-1	TGTGCCAGCAGGACTAATTACAGGGGAAGCACTGAAGCTTTCTTT	CASRTNYRGSTEAFF
TRBV5-4	TRBD1	-	TRBJ2-7	TGTGCCAGCAGTTTGGAAGGGACAGGGTCTGCCTACGAGCAGTACTTC	CASSLEGTGSAYEQYF
TRBV7-2	TRBD2	once	TRBJ2-1	TGTGCCAGCAGCTCCGGGACTAGCGGGAGGGAGATCTTCAATGAGCAGTTCTTC	CASSSGTSGREIFNEQFF
TRBV11-2	-	once	TRBJ2-7	TGTGCCAGCAGCTTAAGCCGGCCCTCCTACGAGCAGTACTTC	CASSLSRPSYEQYF
TRBV29-1	TRBD2	-	TRBJ2-5	TGCAGCCTTCTCATTGAAGCGGGAGGGGGGGAGACCCAGTACTTC	CSLLIEAGGGETQYF
TRBV29-1	TRBD2	-	TRBJ2-5	TGCAGCGTACGACTAGCGGGAGAAGAGACCCAGTACTTC	CSVRLAGEETQYF
TRBV5-4	-	-	TRBJ2-3	TGTGCCAGCAGCTTGGGTGGCCAAGGTCGGCTGTTAGCAGATACGCAGTATTTT	CASSLGGQGRLLADTQYF
TRBV10-2	TRBD1	-	TRBJ2-5	TGCGCCAGCAGTAGGACAGGAAGGTCGGAGACCCAGTACTTC	CASSRTGRSETQYF
TRBV7-9	TRBD2	-	TRBJ2-7	TGTGCCAGCAGCCGAGGGACTAGTGAGCCCTACGAGCAGTACTTC	CASSRGTSEPYEQYF
TRBV4-1	TRBD2	-	TRBJ2-5	TGCGCCAGCTCAGGACTAGGAAAAGAGACCCAGTACTTC	CASSGLGKETQYF
TRBV9	TRBD1	-	TRBJ2-1	TGTGCCAGCAGCGGTAGGCCCACGGTGGGACAGGGGGCGATCGAGCAGTTCTTC	CASSGRPTVGQGAIEQFF
TRBV18	-	-	TRBJ2-5	TGTGCCAGCTCACCAGAGGAACCCAAAGGGACCCAGTACTTC	CASSPEEPKGTQYF
TRBV5-4	TRBD1	few	TRBJ1-1	TGTGCCAGCAGCTTTCCGGGACAGGCGACTGAAGCTTTCTTT	CASSFPGQATEAFF
TRBV5-1	-	-	TRBJ2-7	TGCGCCAGCAGAGCGATGCCAGGGGACGAGCAGTACTTC	CASRAMPGDEQYF
TRBV7-9	-	-	TRBJ2-5	TGTGCCAGCAGCCCCTGGAGCCCAAAGACCCAGTACTTC	CASSPWSPKTQYF
TRBV2	-	-	TRBJ1-3	TGTGCCAGCAGTAGAGGGGACTCTGGAAACACCATATATTTT	CASSRGDSGNTIYF
TRBV5-1	-	-	TRBJ2-7	TGCGCCAGCAGCTTGTCCGACGGCTTCACCACCTACGAGCAGTACTTC	CASSLSDGFTTYEQYF
TRBV11-2	-	-	TRBJ1-1	TGTGCCAGCAGCTTTGGGGGGAACACTGAAGCTTTCTTT	CASSFGGNTEAFF
TRBV6-6	TRBD1	-	TRBJ2-5	TGTGCCAGCAGAGACAGGGAGTACCAAGAGACCCAGTACTTC	CASRDREYQETQYF